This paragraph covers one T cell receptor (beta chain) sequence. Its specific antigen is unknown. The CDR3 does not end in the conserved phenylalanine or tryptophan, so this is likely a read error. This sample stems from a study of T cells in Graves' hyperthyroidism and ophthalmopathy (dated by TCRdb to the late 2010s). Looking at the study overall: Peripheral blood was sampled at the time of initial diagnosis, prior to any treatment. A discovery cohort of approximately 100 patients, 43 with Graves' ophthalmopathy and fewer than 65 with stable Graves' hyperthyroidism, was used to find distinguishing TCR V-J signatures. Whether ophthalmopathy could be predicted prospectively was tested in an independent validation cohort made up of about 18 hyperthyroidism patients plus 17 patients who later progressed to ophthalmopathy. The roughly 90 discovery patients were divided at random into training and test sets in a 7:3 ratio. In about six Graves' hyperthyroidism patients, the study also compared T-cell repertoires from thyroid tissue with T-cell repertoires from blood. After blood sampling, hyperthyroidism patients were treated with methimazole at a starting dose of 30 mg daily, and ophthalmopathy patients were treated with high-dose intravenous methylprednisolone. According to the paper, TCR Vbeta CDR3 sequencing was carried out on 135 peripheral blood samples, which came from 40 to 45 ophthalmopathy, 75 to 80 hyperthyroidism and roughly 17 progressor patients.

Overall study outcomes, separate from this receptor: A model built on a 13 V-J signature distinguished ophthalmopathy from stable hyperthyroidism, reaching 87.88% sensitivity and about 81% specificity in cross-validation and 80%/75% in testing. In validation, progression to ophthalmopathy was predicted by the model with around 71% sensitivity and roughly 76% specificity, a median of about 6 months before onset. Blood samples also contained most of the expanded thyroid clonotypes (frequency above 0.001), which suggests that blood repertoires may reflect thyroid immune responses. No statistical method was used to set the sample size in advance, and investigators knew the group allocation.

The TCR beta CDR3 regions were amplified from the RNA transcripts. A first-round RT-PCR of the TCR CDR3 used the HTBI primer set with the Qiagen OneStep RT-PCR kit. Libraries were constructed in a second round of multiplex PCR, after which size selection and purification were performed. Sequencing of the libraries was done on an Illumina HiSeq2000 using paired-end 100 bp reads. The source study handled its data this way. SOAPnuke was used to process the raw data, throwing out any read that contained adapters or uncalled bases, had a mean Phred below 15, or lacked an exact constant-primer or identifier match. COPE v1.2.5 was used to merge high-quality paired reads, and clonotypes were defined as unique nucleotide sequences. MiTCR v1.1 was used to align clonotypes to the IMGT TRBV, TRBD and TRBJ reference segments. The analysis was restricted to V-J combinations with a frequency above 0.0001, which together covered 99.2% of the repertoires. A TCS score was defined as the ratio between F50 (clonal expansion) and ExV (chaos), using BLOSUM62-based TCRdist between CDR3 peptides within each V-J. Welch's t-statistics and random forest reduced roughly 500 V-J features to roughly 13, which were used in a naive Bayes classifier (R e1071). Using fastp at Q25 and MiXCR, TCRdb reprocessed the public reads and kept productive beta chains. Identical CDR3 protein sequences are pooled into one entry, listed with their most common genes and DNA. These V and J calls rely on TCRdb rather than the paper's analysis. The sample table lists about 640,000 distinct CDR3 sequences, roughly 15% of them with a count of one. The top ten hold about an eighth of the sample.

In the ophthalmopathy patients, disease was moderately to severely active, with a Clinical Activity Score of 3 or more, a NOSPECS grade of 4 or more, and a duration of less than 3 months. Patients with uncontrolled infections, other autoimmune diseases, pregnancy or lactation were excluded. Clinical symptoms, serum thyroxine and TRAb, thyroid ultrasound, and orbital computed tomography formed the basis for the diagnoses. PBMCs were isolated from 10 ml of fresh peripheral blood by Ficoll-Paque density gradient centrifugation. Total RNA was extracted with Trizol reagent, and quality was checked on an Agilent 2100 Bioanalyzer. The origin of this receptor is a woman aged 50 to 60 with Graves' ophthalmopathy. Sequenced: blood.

The nucleotide sequence reads TGTGCCAGCAGCCAAAAGGGGAACACTGAAGCTTTCCTT. The translation is CASSQKGNTEAFL. The chain is encoded by TRBV14 joined to TRBJ1-1, with the identity of the D gene unclear. V is clipped by 2 bases and J by 1 base, and the sequence between their germline boundaries is 5 bases long. 13 amino acids form the CDR3, both terminal residues included. Just CDR3 DNA is preserved here, 39 bases in frame from base 1. CDR1 and CDR2 are read off the germline V gene as SGHDN and FVKESK.